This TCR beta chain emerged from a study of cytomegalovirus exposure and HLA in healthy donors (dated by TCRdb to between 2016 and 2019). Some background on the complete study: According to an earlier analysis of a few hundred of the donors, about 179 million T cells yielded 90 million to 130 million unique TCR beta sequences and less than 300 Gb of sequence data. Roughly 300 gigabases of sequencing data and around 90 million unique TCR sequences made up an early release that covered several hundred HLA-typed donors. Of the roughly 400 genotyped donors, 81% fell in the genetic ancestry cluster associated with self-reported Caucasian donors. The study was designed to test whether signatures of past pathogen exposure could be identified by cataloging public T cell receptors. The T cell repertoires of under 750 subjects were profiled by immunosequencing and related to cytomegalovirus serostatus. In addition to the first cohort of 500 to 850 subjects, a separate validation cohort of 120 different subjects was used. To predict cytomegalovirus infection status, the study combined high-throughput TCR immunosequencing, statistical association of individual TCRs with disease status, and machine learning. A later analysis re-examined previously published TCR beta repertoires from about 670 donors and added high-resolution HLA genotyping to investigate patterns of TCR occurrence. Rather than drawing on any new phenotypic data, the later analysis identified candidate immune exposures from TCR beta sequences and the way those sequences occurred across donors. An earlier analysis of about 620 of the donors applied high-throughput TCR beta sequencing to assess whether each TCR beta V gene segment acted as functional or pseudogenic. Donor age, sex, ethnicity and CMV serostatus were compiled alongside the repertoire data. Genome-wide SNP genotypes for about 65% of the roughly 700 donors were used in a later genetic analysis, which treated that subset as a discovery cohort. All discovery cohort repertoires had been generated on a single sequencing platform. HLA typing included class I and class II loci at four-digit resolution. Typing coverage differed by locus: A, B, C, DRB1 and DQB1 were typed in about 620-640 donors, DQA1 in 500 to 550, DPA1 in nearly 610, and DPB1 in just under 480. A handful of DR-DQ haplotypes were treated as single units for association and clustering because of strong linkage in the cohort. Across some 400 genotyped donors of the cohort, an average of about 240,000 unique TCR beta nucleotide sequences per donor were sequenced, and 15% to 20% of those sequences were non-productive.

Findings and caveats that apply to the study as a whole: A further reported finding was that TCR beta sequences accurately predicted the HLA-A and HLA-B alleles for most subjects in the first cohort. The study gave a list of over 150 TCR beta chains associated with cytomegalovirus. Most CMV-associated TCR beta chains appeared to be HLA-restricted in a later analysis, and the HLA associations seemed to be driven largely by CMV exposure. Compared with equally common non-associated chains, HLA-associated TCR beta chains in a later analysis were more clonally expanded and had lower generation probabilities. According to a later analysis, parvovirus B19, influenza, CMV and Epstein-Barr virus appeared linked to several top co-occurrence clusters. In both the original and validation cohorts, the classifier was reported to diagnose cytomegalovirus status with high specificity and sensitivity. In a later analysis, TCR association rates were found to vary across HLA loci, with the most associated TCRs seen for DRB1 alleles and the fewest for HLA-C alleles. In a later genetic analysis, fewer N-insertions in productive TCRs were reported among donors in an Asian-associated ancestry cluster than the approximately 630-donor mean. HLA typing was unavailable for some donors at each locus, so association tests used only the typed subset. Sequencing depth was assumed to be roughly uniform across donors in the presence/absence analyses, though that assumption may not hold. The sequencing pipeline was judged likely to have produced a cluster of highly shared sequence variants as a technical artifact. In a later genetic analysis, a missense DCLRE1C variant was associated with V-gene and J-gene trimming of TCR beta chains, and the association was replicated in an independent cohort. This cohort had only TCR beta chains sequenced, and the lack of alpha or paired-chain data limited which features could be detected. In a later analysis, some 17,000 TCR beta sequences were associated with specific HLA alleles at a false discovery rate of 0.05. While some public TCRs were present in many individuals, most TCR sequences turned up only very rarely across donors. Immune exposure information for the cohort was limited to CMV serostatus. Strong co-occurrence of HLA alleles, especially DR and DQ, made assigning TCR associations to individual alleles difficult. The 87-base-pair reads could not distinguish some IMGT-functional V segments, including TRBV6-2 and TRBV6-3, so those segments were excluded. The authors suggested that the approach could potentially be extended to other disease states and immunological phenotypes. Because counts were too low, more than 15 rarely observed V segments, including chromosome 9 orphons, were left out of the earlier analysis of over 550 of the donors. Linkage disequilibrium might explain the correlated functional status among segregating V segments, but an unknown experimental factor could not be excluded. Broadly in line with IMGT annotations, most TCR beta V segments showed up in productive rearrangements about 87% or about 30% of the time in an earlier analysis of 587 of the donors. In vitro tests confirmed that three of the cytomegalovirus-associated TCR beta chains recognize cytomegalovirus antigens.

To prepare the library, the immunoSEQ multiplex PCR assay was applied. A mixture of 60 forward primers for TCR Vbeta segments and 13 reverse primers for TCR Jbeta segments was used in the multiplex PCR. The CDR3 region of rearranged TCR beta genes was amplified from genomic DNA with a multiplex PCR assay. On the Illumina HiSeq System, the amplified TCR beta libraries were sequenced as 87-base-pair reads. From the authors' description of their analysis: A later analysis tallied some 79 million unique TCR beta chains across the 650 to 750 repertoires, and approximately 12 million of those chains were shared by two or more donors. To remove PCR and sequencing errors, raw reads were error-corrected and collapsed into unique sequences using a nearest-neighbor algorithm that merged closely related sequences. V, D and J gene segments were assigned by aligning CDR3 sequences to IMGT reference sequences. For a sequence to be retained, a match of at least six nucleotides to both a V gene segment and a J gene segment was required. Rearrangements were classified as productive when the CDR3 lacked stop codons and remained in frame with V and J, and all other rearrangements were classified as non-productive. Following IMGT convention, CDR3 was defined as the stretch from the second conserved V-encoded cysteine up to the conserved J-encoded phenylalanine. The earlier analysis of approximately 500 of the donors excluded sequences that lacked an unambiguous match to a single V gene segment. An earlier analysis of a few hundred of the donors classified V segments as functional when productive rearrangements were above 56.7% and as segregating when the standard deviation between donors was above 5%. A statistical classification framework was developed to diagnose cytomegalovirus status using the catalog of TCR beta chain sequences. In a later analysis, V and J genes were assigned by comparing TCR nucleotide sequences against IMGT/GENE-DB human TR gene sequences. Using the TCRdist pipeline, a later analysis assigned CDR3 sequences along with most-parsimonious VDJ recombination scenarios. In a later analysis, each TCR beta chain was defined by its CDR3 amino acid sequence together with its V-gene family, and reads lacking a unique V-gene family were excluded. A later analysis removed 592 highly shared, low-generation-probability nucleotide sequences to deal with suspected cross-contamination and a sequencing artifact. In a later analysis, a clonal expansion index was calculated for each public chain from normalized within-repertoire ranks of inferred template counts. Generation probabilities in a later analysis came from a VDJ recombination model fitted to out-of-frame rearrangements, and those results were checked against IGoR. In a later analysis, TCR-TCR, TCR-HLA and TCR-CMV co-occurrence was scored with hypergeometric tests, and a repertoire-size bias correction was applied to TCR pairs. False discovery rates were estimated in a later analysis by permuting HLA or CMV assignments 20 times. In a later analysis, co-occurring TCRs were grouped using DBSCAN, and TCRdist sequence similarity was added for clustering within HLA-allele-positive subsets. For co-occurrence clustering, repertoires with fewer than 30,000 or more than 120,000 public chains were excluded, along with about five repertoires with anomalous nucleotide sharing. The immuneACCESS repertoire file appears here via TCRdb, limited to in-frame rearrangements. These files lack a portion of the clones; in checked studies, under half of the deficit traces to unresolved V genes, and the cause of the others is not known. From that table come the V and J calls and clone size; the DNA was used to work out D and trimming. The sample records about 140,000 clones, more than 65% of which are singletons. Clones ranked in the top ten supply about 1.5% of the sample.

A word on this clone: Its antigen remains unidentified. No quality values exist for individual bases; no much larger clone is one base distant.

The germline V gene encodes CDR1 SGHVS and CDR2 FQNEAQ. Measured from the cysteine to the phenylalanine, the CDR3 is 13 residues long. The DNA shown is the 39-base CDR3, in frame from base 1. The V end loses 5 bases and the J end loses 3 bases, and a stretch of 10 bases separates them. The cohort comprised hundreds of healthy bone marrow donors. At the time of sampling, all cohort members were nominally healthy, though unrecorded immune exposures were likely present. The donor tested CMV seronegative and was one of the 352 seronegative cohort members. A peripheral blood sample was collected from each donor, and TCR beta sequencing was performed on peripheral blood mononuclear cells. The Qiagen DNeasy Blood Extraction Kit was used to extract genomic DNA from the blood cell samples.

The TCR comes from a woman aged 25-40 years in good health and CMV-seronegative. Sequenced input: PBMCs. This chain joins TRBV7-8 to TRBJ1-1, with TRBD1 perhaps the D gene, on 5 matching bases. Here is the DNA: TGTGCCAGCAGCAGCAGGGTGGACACTGAAGCTTTCTTT. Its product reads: CASSSRVDTEAFF.